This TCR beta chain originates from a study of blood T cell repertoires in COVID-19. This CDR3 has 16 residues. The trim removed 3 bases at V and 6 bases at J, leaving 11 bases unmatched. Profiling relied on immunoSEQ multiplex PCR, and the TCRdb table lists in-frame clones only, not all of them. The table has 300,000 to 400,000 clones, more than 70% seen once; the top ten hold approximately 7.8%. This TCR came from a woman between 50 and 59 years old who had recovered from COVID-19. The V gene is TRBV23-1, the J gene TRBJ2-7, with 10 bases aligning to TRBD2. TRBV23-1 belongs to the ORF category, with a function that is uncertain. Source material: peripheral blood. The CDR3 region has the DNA TGCGCCAGCAGTCACACTAGCGGGACGCCACACCGCGAGCAGTACTTC. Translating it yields CASSHTSGTPHREQYF.